This entry concerns a single TCR beta chain. This CDR3 comprises 14 residues. The V end was cut by 5 bases, the J end by 7 bases, with 15 bases between. Germline V gives CDR1 KGHDR, CDR2 SFDVKD. The data originate from a study of control samples from healthy donors and cancer patients. Method: immunoSEQ multiplex PCR; TCRdb's copy keeps in-frame clones and lacks some. The data contain some 120,000 clones, around 87% of them singletons. The TCR comes from a man aged 55 to 70 in good health. The gene calls are TRBV24-1 and TRBJ2-3; tentatively, D is TRBD1 (7 bases). The sample was blood. CDR3 bases: TGTGCCACCAGTGTGCGGGACAGCATAAATACGCAGTATTTT. Translating it yields CATSVRDSINTQYF.